This T cell receptor beta chain was captured in a study of OX40 agonist ivuxolimab in advanced cancers. The study, taken as a whole, reports: Doses of 0.1 to 3.0 mg/kg were accompanied by clonal expansion of CD4+ and CD8+ blood T cells by week 6.

Method: immunoSEQ multiplex PCR; TCRdb's copy keeps in-frame clones and lacks some. The data show under 20,000 clones, roughly 70% seen once. Points on this clone: Antigen unknown. Additional DNA sequences in this sample encode the identical CDR3.

The sequence came from an adult with an advanced solid tumor such as melanoma, head and neck, liver or kidney cancer. The material sequenced was CD4+ or CD8+ T cells sorted from blood, taken in a trial of the OX40 agonist ivuxolimab.

The CDR3 nucleotides are TGTGCCAGCAGTTTAGGCAGATATAGCAATCAGCCCCAGCATTTT. It yields the protein CASSLGRYSNQPQHF. The rearrangement joins TRBV28 to TRBJ1-5, with no clear D. V lost 2 bases to trimming and J lost 0 bases, with 8 bases between them. CDR1 MDHEN and CDR2 SYDVKM come from the germline V gene. The CDR3 is 15 residues long. Full variable domain (remainder filled in from reference TRBV28 and TRBJ1-5): DVKVTQSSRYLVKRTGEKVFLECVQDMDHENMFWYRQDPGLGLRLIYFSYDVKMKEKGDIPEGYSVSREKKERFSLILESASTNQTSMYLCASSLGRYSNQPQHFGDGTRLSIL.